Following are 18 T cell receptor beta chains from one sample sequenced in a study of T cells in Graves' hyperthyroidism and ophthalmopathy. From RNA transcripts, TCR beta CDR3 regions were amplified. A set of HTBI primers served as the primers for a first-round RT-PCR of the TCR CDR3. Each CDR3 protein is one row after TCRdb ran MiXCR on the multiplex PCR reads. There are some 250,000 distinct CDR3 sequences in the sample; about 14% occur only once, and 10% to 15% lies in the top ten. Sequenced input: blood. The receptor source for this set is a woman aged 40 to 49 with Graves' hyperthyroidism that later progressed to Graves' ophthalmopathy.

Many counts were recorded for this clonotype. The chain recombines TRBV2 with TRBJ2-1; 9 positions agree with TRBD2. Per germline, CDR1 SNHLY and CDR2 FYNNEI. Trimming cost V 7 bases and J 5 bases; bases outside gene matches: 9. The CDR3 runs 15 residues. This CDR3 reads CASTERLAGNNEQFF. CDR3 sequence (DNA): TGTGCCAGCACCGAGAGGCTAGCGGGGAACAATGAGCAGTTCTTC. Full variable domain (remainder filled in from reference TRBV2 and TRBJ2-1): EPEVTQTPSHQVTQMGQEVILRCVPISNHLYFYWYRQILGQKVEFLVSFYNNEISEKSEIFDDQFSVERPDGSNFTLKIRSTKLEDSAMYFCASTERLAGNNEQFFGPGTRLTVL.

This clonotype was observed at least ten times. This rearrangement joins TRBV18 to TRBJ2-7, with 9 bases matching TRBD1. This CDR3 spans 14 amino acids. The germline CDR1 and CDR2 sequences are KGHSH and LQKENI. The V gene end was trimmed by 3 bases and the J gene end by 3 bases; junction bases not matched to a gene: 3. Written as DNA, the CDR3 is TGTGCCAGCTCACCTAAGGGACAGGGCTACGAGCAGTACTTC. It translates to CASSPKGQGYEQYF.

This clonotype was seen a few times. The chain uses TRBV18 and TRBJ2-2; TRBD2 is a possible D gene (7 bases). The ends were cut back, 5 bases at V and 5 bases at J, with 15 bases in the middle. CDR1 is KGHSH and CDR2 is LQKENI in the germline V gene. This CDR3 region has 15 residues. CDR3 in amino acids: CASSVIGGRTGELFF. The CDR3 DNA sequence: TGTGCCAGCTCAGTCATCGGGGGGCGAACCGGGGAGCTGTTTTTT. Supplemented by reference TRBV18 and TRBJ2-2, the full variable domain reads NAGVMQNPRHLVRRRGQEARLRCSPMKGHSHVYWYRQLPEEGLKFMVYLQKENIIDESGMPKERFSAEFPKEGPSILRIQQVVRGDSAAYFCASSVIGGRTGELFFGEGSRLTVL.

This clonotype has a count of ten or more. This rearrangement joins TRBV5-1 to TRBJ2-7; D gene uncertain. Trimming removed 0 bases at V and 6 bases at J, with 10 bases between. CDR3 size: 13 residues. Germline CDR1 is SGHRS and CDR2 is YFSETQ. The CDR3 loop is CASSLEPLGEQYF. For the CDR3, the DNA is TGCGCCAGCAGCTTGGAACCCCTGGGCGAGCAGTACTTC.

The table lists this clonotype with many counts. The V call is TRBV30, the J call TRBJ1-1; 8 bases line up with TRBD1. Germline V lookup: CDR1 GTSNPN, CDR2 SVGIG (reference sequence). The CDR3 is made up of 16 amino acids. After removal of 5 bases from V and 7 bases from J, the junction contained 18 bases not matched to a gene. The CDR3 protein is CAWGNTNTGGKGEAFF. The CDR3 DNA sequence: TGTGCCTGGGGCAATACTAATACAGGGGGAAAGGGTGAAGCTTTCTTT.

This clonotype was counted ten times or more. The chain uses TRBV6-2 or TRBV6-3 and TRBJ1-6, with unresolved D. The CDR3 spans 14 residues. Trimming cost V 2 bases and J 5 bases, with 7 bases left between them. Germline assignment: CDR1 MNHEY and CDR2 SVGEGT. CDR3 region: CASSYGMDNSPLHF. In nucleotides, the CDR3 is TGTGCCAGCAGTTACGGGATGGATAATTCACCCCTCCACTTT.

This clonotype was found many times. This rearrangement joins TRBV27 to TRBJ2-3; 9 positions agree with TRBD1. This CDR3 contains 18 residues. Germline CDR1 and CDR2: MNHEY and SMNVEV (reference sequence). The V segment lost 4 bases and the J segment 2 bases; nucleotides outside the gene matches: 13. CDR3 in DNA: TGTGCCAGCAGTTCGCCCCGACAGGGGGGGACCTACACAGATACGCAGTATTTT. This translates into CASSSPRQGGTYTDTQYF.

This clonotype was counted many times. The gene calls are TRBV2 and TRBJ2-4; 13 bases are shared with TRBD2. The trim removed 3 bases at V and 1 base at J, leaving 3 bases unmatched. This CDR3 comprises 17 residues. Germline V gene lookup returns CDR1 SNHLY and CDR2 FYNNEI. CDR3 sequence: CASSDGLAGVAKNIQYF. CDR3 nucleotide sequence: TGTGCCAGCAGTGACGGACTAGCGGGAGTGGCCAAAAACATTCAGTACTTC.

This chain joins TRBV4-1 and TRBJ1-1, with TRBD1 as a possible D gene (5 bases). V lost 0 bases and J lost 4, with 12 bases in between. This CDR3 has 15 amino acids. Germline V gene lookup returns CDR1 MGHRA and CDR2 YSYEKL. CDR3 amino acids: CASSQDPGYGTEAFF. Here the CDR3 DNA reads TGCGCCAGCAGCCAAGATCCAGGGTATGGCACTGAAGCTTTCTTT.

The chain links TRBV4-1 to TRBJ2-1, with D perhaps matching TRBD2 (5 bases). This CDR3 comprises 13 residues. The V gene lost 1 base and the J gene lost 9 bases, with 10 bases spanning the gap. Germline CDR1 is MGHRA and CDR2 is YSYEKL. The CDR3 coding sequence is TGCGCCAGCAGCCAAGCTTCTCTAGCTGAGCAGTTCTTC. Translated: CASSQASLAEQFF.

This clonotype was counted only a few times. The V gene is TRBV7-9, the J gene TRBJ2-1; D may be TRBD1 (5 bases). The CDR3 is made up of 16 amino acids. Germline CDR1 SEHNR, CDR2 FQNEAQ (reference sequence). V lost 8 bases to trimming and J lost 11 bases, with 28 bases between them. The CDR3 spells CASSPKTAQGIRKQFF. The CDR3 region has the DNA TGTGCCAGCTCACCCAAGACGGCCCAGGGCATCAGGAAGCAGTTCTTC.

This chain joins TRBV6-1 and TRBJ1-5; D uncertain. In germline, CDR1 is MNHNS, CDR2 SASEGT. The ends were cut back, 4 bases at V and 0 bases at J, with 16 bases in the middle. CDR3 length: 17 residues. DNA of the CDR3: TGTGCCAGCAGTGTTTTATCTGAGGGAGCTAGCAATCAGCCCCAGCATTTT. This translates into CASSVLSEGASNQPQHF.

The table lists this clonotype with many counts. This chain uses TRBV7-3 with TRBJ2-5; tentative D call: TRBD1 (5 bases). V was shortened by 2 bases and J by 4 bases, with 11 bases between the two germline ends. CDR3 size: 14 residues. CDR1 is SGHTA, CDR2 FQGTGA, per germline. The chain's CDR3 is CASSLYGAGETQYF. CDR3 nucleotides: TGTGCCAGCAGCTTATATGGGGCCGGAGAGACCCAGTACTTC. The whole variable domain, filled in from reference TRBV7-3 and TRBJ2-5, reads GAGVSQTPSNKVTEKGKYVELRCDPISGHTALYWYRQSLGQGPEFLIYFQGTGAADDSGLPNDRFFAVRPEGSVSTLKIQRTERGDSAVYLCASSLYGAGETQYFGPGTRLLVL.

This clonotype was observed many times. The rearrangement joins TRBV6-5 to TRBJ2-7, with D uncertain. This CDR3 has 13 amino acids. Per the germline V gene, CDR1 is MNHEY and CDR2 is SVGAGI. The V gene lost 5 bases and the J gene lost 3 bases, with 11 bases spanning the gap. Written as DNA, the CDR3 is TGTGCCAGCAGTCCCTCGGGCCTCTACGAGCAGTACTTC. Residues: CASSPSGLYEQYF.

This clonotype was counted ten times or more. The chain employs TRBV28 and TRBJ2-1, with 8 bases aligning to TRBD2. The CDR3 length is 18 residues. Per the germline V gene, CDR1 is MDHEN and CDR2 is SYDVKM. V was pared by 1 base and J by 0 bases, with 8 bases of the junction left unmatched. The CDR3 region is CASSLFLTGGSSYNEQFF. CDR3 DNA sequence: TGTGCCAGCAGTTTATTTCTAACGGGAGGGAGCTCCTACAATGAGCAGTTCTTC.

This chain uses TRBV10-3 with TRBJ2-7; 11 bases agree with TRBD2. The CDR3 length is 14 residues. The trim removed 11 bases at V and 5 bases at J, leaving 11 bases unmatched. CDR1 ENHRY and CDR2 SYGVKD come from the germline V gene. CDR3 in amino acids: CAANRGTSGDEQYF. The CDR3 DNA reads TGTGCCGCAAACCGGGGGACTAGCGGAGACGAGCAGTACTTC.

This clonotype was counted at least ten times. The chain has TRBV20-1 and TRBJ2-1; TRBD2 matches 8 bases. CDR1 DFQATT and CDR2 SNEGSKA come from the germline V gene (reference sequence). V gave up 6 bases and J gave up 0 bases; unmatched junction bases: 10. The CDR3 is made up of 16 amino acids. The CDR3 coding sequence is TGCAGTGCCTCCGTACTAGCGGTCCTCTCCTACAATGAGCAGTTCTTC. Residues: CSASVLAVLSYNEQFF.

This clonotype was counted ten times or more. This chain joins TRBV20-1 and TRBJ2-4; D is unclear. Trimming pared 3 bases from V and 3 bases from J, leaving 9 bases between. The CDR3 consists of 13 residues. Germline lookup yields CDR1 DFQATT and CDR2 SNEGSKA (reference sequence). The CDR3 loop reads CSASSAGKNIQYF. DNA of the CDR3: TGCAGTGCTAGTTCAGCCGGCAAAAACATTCAGTACTTC.